The 30 T cell receptor beta chains reported below all come from one sample, sequenced in a study of CD8 T cells in Susac syndrome. With random hexamers, reverse transcription was performed on about 0.45 to 1 ug of RNA. TCRdb independently ran MiXCR on the immunoSEQ multiplex PCR reads; one entry per CDR3 protein. In the table there are about 200,000 distinct CDR3 sequences, about 93% of which are singletons. The sequenced material came from CD8+ T cells from PBMCs. These receptor sequences come from a human donor with multiple sclerosis.

This sequence joins TRBV3-1 and TRBJ2-2; D is uncertain. The CDR3 spans 16 residues. Germline CDR1 is LGHDT and CDR2 is YNNKEL (reference sequence). The V and J ends lost 5 bases and 3 bases respectively, with 16 bases between them. In DNA, the CDR3 is TGTGCCAGCAGCTCAGCCCAAGTTATCGACACCGGGGAGCTGTTTTTT. Encoded protein: CASSSAQVIDTGELFF.

This rearrangement joins TRBV29-1 to TRBJ2-7; 12 nucleotides line up with TRBD1. The CDR3 spans 16 residues. CDR1 and CDR2 from the germline V gene are SQVTM and ANQGSEA. J lost 5 bases, V lost 7 bases, and 15 bases had no gene match. The CDR3 nucleotides read TGCAGCGCTGCGGTATACCGGGACAGGGGGCTGGACGAGCAGTACTTC. Its protein is CSAAVYRDRGLDEQYF.

The gene calls are TRBV7-9 and TRBJ2-7; 8 positions match TRBD1. The CDR3 sequence is 16 residues long. Germline CDR1 SEHNR, CDR2 FQNEAQ (reference sequence). J lost 5 bases, V lost 4 bases, and 13 bases had no gene match. CDR3 amino acids: CASSSPIQGARNEQYF. CDR3 nucleotides: TGTGCCAGCAGCTCCCCTATCCAGGGGGCGAGGAACGAGCAGTACTTC.

The genes are TRBV24-1 and TRBJ2-2; 16 nucleotides align to TRBD2. CDR1 and CDR2 (germline): KGHDR, SFDVKD. V was pared by 3 bases and J by 6 bases, with 9 bases of the junction left unmatched. CDR3 length equals 19 residues. The CDR3 spells CATSDDPGLAGGPSGELFF. CDR3 bases: TGTGCCACCAGTGATGATCCGGGACTAGCGGGAGGGCCCTCCGGGGAGCTGTTTTTT.

This rearrangement joins TRBV28 to TRBJ1-1; maybe TRBD1 (5 bases). In germline, CDR1 is MDHEN, CDR2 SYDVKM. V gave up 5 bases and J gave up 3 bases, with 13 bases separating them. The CDR3 consists of 14 residues. This CDR3 is CASSPDRGDTEAFF. CDR3 DNA: TGTGCCAGCAGTCCGGACCGGGGGGACACTGAAGCTTTCTTT.

The chain couples TRBV5-6 to TRBJ1-4, with a tentative D call TRBD1 (6 bases). Germline V gene sequence: CDR1 SGHDT, CDR2 YYEEEE. V shed 4 bases and J shed 4 bases, with 11 bases lying between them. The CDR3 is made up of 14 amino acids. The DNA for the CDR3 is TGTGCCAGCAGCGGGACACTGTATAATGAAAAACTGTTTTTT. Encoded protein: CASSGTLYNEKLFF. The full variable domain, with the rest looked up from reference TRBV5-6 and TRBJ1-4, is DAGVTQSPTHLIKTRGQQVTLRCSPKSGHDTVSWYQQALGQGPQFIFQYYEEEERQRGNFPDRFSGHQFPNYSSELNVNALLLGDSALYLCASSGTLYNEKLFFGSGTQLSVL.

This chain connects TRBV12-3 or TRBV12-4 to TRBJ1-5, with D maybe TRBD1 (5 bases). The V and J ends lost 3 bases and 0 bases respectively, with 12 bases between them. This CDR3 comprises 16 residues. In DNA form, the CDR3 reads TGTGCCAGCAGTTTCGGGGGTGCGGTTAGCAATCAGCCCCAGCATTTT. Residues: CASSFGGAVSNQPQHF.

The CDR3 DNA is TGTGCCAGCACTCGCGGGAGCTATGGCTACACCTTC. It specifies CASTRGSYGYTF. The chain couples TRBV7-9 to TRBJ1-2; D gene unclear. From germline, CDR1 is SEHNR and CDR2 FQNEAQ (reference sequence). V lost 7 bases to trimming and J lost 4 bases, with 10 bases between them. The CDR3 sequence is 12 residues long.

The sample holds one count of this clonotype. J is TRBJ1-2 and V is TRBV11-1; tentative D call: TRBD1 (6 bases). Trimming took off 2 bases at V and 4 bases at J, with 8 bases between the two ends. CDR3 length equals 13 residues. CDR1 SGHAT and CDR2 FQDESV come from the germline V gene (reference sequence). CDR3 amino acids: CASSLRGGYGYTF. Here the CDR3 DNA reads TGTGCCAGCAGCTTACGAGGGGGCTATGGCTACACCTTC.

This clonotype was observed a single time. The CDR3 nucleotides are TGTGCCAGCAGCTTAGGGGCCTACGGACCAGATACGCAGTATTTT. Translating it yields CASSLGAYGPDTQYF. The chain couples TRBV7-9 to TRBJ2-3; D remains ambiguous. Germline CDR1 SEHNR, CDR2 FQNEAQ (reference sequence). V was pared by 1 base and J by 4 bases, with 12 bases between. The CDR3 totals 15 residues.

CDR3 DNA: TGTGCCAGCAGCGTCGGAGATGTGGGGTTCACTGAAGCTTTCTTT. This encodes CASSVGDVGFTEAFF. The chain recombines TRBV9 with TRBJ1-1; D call uncertain. Trimming left V 2 bases short and J 4 bases short, with 15 bases between. In germline, CDR1 is SGDLS, CDR2 YYNGEE. The CDR3 is made up of 15 amino acids.

This clonotype was seen once. V gene TRBV28 combines with J gene TRBJ1-2; the match to TRBD1 covers 8 bases. This CDR3 contains 15 residues. The germline V gene encodes CDR1 MDHEN and CDR2 SYDVKM. V gave up 6 bases and J gave up 4 bases; unmatched junction bases: 10. The CDR3: CASRQGGILAYGYTF. CDR3 DNA sequence: TGTGCCAGCAGACAGGGGGGAATTCTAGCCTATGGCTACACCTTC.

The chain uses TRBV13 and TRBJ2-2; the match to TRBD2 covers 11 bases. V lost 5 bases and J lost 5; bases outside the gene matches: 7. The CDR3 is 16 residues long. The germline gives CDR1 PRHDT, CDR2 FYEKMQ (reference sequence). The CDR3 DNA follows: TGTGCCAGCAGCGCCACTAGCGGGAGCTTAACCGGGGAGCTGTTTTTT. Translating it yields CASSATSGSLTGELFF.

The chain combines TRBV13 with TRBJ2-3, with D perhaps matching TRBD1 or TRBD2 (6 bases each). V lost 4 bases to trimming and J lost 5 bases, with 19 bases between them. This CDR3 is 16 amino acids long. The germline gives CDR1 PRHDT, CDR2 FYEKMQ (reference sequence). CDR3 coding DNA: TGTGCCAGCAGCTCCACCGGGGGCGAGATGATAGATACGCAGTATTTT. This encodes CASSSTGGEMIDTQYF.

The J gene is TRBJ1-2, the V gene TRBV19, with 7 nucleotides matching TRBD1. Germline V CDR1 and CDR2: LNHDA, SQIVND (reference sequence). The CDR3 has 13 amino acids. Trimming took 6 bases from V and 2 from J; bases not matched to a gene: 3. The CDR3 spells CASSRQGNYGYTF. CDR3 DNA sequence: TGTGCCAGTAGCCGACAGGGAAACTATGGCTACACCTTC.

The chain employs TRBV2 and TRBJ1-3; D gene uncertain. CDR1 is SNHLY and CDR2 is FYNNEI in the germline V gene. The V and J ends lost 7 bases and 0 bases respectively, with 10 bases between them. The CDR3 loop spans 14 amino acids. DNA for the CDR3: TGTGCCAGCACAAAGGACGGCTCTGGAAACACCATATATTTT. Translating it yields CASTKDGSGNTIYF.

The chain uses TRBV4-1 and TRBJ2-7, with 9 bases identical to TRBD1. The CDR3 consists of 14 residues. The germline CDR1 and CDR2 sequences are MGHRA and YSYEKL. The junction had 7 bases not matched to a gene; V was cut back by 4 bases and J by 6 bases. The CDR3 region is CASSPTTGGSEQYF. The DNA of the CDR3 is TGCGCCAGCAGCCCTACGACAGGGGGGAGCGAGCAGTACTTC.

This clonotype was observed a handful of times. The chain recombines TRBV9 with TRBJ1-1; D unclear. This CDR3 has 15 residues. The germline gives CDR1 SGDLS, CDR2 YYNGEE. V dropped 2 bases and J dropped 3 bases, with 14 bases sitting between them. This chain's CDR3 is CASSVVRAVDTEAFF. The CDR3, as DNA: TGTGCCAGCAGCGTGGTGCGGGCGGTCGACACTGAAGCTTTCTTT.

The gene calls are TRBV5-1 and TRBJ1-2; 9 positions match TRBD1. There are 14 residues in the CDR3. The J segment lost 2 bases and the V segment lost 5 bases, leaving 4 bases of the junction unmatched. Germline V lookup: CDR1 SGHRS, CDR2 YFSETQ. In DNA, the CDR3 is TGCGCCAGCAGTTGGGACAGGGTCAACTATGGCTACACCTTC. Translation: CASSWDRVNYGYTF. Filled out from reference TRBV5-1 and TRBJ1-2, the complete variable domain reads KAGVTQTPRYLIKTRGQQVTLSCSPISGHRSVSWYQQTPGQGLQFLFEYFSETQRNKGNFPGRFSGRQFSNSRSEMNVSTLELGDSALYLCASSWDRVNYGYTFGSGTRLTVV.

CDR3 nucleotide sequence: TGTGCCAGCAGCGCGGGAGAATCTAAAGATACGCAGTATTTT. It yields the protein CASSAGESKDTQYF. This chain uses TRBV28 with TRBJ2-3, with 7 bases identical to TRBD2. There are 14 residues in the CDR3. Trimming cost V 6 bases and J 5 bases; bases outside gene matches: 8. CDR1 and CDR2 from the germline V gene are MDHEN and SYDVKM.

The rearrangement uses TRBV20-1 and TRBJ2-3; possible D gene TRBD2, 5 bases. The CDR3 runs to 13 residues. The V and J ends lost 3 bases and 4 bases respectively, with 11 bases between them. CDR1 and CDR2 from the germline V gene are DFQATT and SNEGSKA (reference sequence). CDR3 DNA sequence: TGCAGTGCTAGTCCGGCGGAGGCAGATACGCAGTATTTT. It codes for CSASPAEADTQYF.

V and J are TRBV13 and TRBJ2-7; 8 bases match TRBD1. The CDR3 extends over 15 amino acids. J was trimmed by 0 bases and V by 3 bases; bases with no gene match: 4. CDR1 is PRHDT, CDR2 FYEKMQ, per germline (reference sequence). CDR3 region: CASSLGGQVSYEQYF. The CDR3 coding sequence is TGTGCCAGCAGCTTGGGGGGACAGGTCTCCTACGAGCAGTACTTC.

This chain joins TRBV5-1 and TRBJ2-3, with D unresolved. The V end lost 0 bases, the J end lost 2 bases, and 10 bases lay between the germline ends. Germline CDR1 is SGHRS and CDR2 is YFSETQ. This CDR3 is 15 amino acids long. In nucleotides, the CDR3 is TGCGCCAGCAGCTTGGAGGCGTACCTCACAGATACGCAGTATTTT. Residues: CASSLEAYLTDTQYF.

The chain carries TRBV5-1 and TRBJ2-2, with a weak D call TRBD1 (6 bases). V was pared by 2 bases and J by 1 base, with 9 bases between. This CDR3 is 15 amino acids long. Germline loops: CDR1 SGHRS, CDR2 YFSETQ. The CDR3 loop is CASSLRQENTGELFF. CDR3 coding DNA: TGCGCCAGCAGCTTACGACAGGAGAACACCGGGGAGCTGTTTTTT.

This chain uses TRBV19 with TRBJ1-1; unclear D gene. The CDR3 length is 15 residues. V lost 0 bases, J lost 4 bases, and 12 bases lay in between. The germline V gene encodes CDR1 LNHDA and CDR2 SQIVND (reference sequence). CDR3 DNA sequence: TGTGCCAGTAGTATAGAACAACCTGCGATCACTGAAGCTTTCTTT. This gives the protein CASSIEQPAITEAFF.

The V call is TRBV27, the J call TRBJ1-2, with D perhaps matching TRBD1 (6 bases). From germline, CDR1 is MNHEY and CDR2 SMNVEV (reference sequence). V was trimmed by 11 bases and J by 6 bases, leaving 16 bases between them. The CDR3 is 12 residues long. The chain's CDR3 is CASSDRSDGYTF. As DNA, the CDR3 is TGTGCCTCCTCAGACAGGAGCGATGGCTACACCTTC.

The J gene is TRBJ2-1, the V gene TRBV9; D is possibly TRBD1 or TRBD2 (5 bases each). The CDR3 extends over 17 amino acids. The germline CDR1 and CDR2 sequences are SGDLS and YYNGEE. Between the trimmed V and J ends, which lost 0 bases and 4 bases, there was a span of 17 bases. The CDR3 region is CASSVGKTGGGYNEQFF. CDR3 in DNA: TGTGCCAGCAGCGTAGGAAAAACAGGTGGAGGTTACAATGAGCAGTTCTTC.

The chain links TRBV15 to TRBJ2-2, with TRBD2 as a possible D gene (5 bases). V was pared by 9 bases and J by 4 bases, with 15 bases between. The germline gives CDR1 LNHNV, CDR2 YYDKDF (reference sequence). The CDR3 is 14 residues long. As DNA, the CDR3 is TGTGCCACAACTAGACGGGCTGGCACCGGGGAGCTGTTTTTT. This translates into CATTRRAGTGELFF.

V and J are TRBV4-3 and TRBJ2-5; D gene uncertain. V was pared by 1 base and J by 2 bases, with 11 bases between. Looked up from germline, CDR1 is LGHNA and CDR2 is YSLEER. The CDR3 runs to 15 residues. CDR3 coding DNA: TGCGCCAGCAGCCAAGTACGAACTGTACAAGAGACCCAGTACTTC. Its translation is CASSQVRTVQETQYF.

V gene TRBV9 combines with J gene TRBJ2-2; D might be TRBD1 (5 bases). Trimming left V 6 bases short and J 3 bases short, with 27 bases between. The CDR3 loop spans 19 amino acids. CDR1 and CDR2 from the germline V gene are SGDLS and YYNGEE. In nucleotides, the CDR3 is TGTGCCAGCAACCGATCCCCCAAGGGGCACCACACCCACACCGGGGAGCTGTTTTTT. Its protein is CASNRSPKGHHTHTGELFF.